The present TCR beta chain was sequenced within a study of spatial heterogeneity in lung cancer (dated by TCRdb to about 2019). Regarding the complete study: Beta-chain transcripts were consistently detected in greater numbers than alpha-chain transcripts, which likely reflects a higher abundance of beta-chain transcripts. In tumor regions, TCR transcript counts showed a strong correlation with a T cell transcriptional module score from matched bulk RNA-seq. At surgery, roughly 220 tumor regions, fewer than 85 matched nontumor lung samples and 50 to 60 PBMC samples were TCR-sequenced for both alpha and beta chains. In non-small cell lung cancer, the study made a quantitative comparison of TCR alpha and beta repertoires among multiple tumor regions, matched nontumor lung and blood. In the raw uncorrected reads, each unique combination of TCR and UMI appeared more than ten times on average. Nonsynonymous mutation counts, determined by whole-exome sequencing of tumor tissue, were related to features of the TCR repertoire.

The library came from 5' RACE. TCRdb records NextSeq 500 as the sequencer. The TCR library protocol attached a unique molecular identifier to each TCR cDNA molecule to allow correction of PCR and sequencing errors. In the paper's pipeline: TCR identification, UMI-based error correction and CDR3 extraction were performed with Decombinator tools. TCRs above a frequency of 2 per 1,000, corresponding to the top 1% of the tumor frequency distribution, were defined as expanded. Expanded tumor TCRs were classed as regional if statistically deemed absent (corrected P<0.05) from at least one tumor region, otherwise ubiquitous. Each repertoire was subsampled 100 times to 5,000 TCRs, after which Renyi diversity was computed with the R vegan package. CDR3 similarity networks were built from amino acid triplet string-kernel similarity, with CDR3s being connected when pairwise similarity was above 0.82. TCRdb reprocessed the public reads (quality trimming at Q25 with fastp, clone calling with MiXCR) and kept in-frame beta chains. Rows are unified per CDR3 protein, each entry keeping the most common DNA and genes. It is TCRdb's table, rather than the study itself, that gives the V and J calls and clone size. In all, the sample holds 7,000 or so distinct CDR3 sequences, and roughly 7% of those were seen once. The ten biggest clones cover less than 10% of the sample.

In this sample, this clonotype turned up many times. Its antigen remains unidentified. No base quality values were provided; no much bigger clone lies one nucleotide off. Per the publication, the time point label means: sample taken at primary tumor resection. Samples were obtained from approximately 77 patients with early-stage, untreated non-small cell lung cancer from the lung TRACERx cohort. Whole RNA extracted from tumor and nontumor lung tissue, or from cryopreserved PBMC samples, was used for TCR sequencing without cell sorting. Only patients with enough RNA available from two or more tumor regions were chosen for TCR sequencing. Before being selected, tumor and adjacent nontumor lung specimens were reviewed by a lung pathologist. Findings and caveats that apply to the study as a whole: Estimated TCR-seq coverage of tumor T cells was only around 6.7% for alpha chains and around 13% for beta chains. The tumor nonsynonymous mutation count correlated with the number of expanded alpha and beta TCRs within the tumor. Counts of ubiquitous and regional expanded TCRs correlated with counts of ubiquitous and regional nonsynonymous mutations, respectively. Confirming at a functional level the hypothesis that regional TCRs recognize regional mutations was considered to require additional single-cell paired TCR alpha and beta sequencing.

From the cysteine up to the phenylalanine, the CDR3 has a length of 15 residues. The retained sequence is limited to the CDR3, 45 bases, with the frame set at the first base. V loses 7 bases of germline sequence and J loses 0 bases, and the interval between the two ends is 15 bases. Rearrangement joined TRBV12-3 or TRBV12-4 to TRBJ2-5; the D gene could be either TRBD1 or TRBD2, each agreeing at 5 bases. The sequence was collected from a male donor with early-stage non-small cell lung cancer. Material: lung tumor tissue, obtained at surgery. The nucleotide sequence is TGTGCCAGCAAGTCAGGGACCGCAAACCAAGAGACCCAGTACTTC. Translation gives CASKSGTANQETQYF.